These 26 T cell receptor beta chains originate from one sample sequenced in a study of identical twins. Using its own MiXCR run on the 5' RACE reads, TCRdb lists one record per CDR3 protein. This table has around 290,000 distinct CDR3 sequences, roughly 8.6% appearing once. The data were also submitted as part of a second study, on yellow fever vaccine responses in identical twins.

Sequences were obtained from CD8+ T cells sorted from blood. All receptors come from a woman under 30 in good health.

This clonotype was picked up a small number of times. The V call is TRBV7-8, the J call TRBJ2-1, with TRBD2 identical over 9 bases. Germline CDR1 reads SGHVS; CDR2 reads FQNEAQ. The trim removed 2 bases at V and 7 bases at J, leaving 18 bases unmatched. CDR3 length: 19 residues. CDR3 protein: CASSLPRLAAASPGNEQFF. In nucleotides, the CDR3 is TGTGCCAGCAGCTTACCCAGACTAGCGGCGGCTTCTCCGGGGAATGAGCAGTTCTTC. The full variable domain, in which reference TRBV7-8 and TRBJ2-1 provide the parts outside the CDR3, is GAGVSQSPRYKVAKRGQDVALRCDPISGHVSLFWYQQALGQGPEFLTYFQNEAQLDKSGLPSDRFFAERPEGSVSTLKIQRTQQEDSAVYLCASSLPRLAAASPGNEQFFGPGTRLTVL.

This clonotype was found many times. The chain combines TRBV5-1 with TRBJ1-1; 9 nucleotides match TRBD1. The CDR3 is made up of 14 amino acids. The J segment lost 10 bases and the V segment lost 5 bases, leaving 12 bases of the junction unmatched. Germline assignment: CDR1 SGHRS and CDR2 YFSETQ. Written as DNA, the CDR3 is TGCGCCAGCAGTGATACGGGACAGGGTCTTGGAGCTTTCTTT. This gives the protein CASSDTGQGLGAFF.

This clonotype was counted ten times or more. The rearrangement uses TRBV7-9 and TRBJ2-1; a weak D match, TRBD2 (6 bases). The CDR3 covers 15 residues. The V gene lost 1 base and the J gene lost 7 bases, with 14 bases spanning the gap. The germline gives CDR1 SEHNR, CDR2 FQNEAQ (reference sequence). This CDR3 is CASSLGLDLSNEQFF. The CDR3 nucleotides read TGTGCCAGCAGCTTAGGACTAGATCTAAGTAATGAGCAGTTCTTC.

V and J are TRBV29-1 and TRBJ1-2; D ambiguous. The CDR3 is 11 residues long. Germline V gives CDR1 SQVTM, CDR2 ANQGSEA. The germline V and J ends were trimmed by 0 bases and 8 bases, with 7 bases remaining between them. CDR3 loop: CSVEDLAGYTF. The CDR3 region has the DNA TGCAGCGTTGAAGATCTGGCAGGCTACACCTTC.

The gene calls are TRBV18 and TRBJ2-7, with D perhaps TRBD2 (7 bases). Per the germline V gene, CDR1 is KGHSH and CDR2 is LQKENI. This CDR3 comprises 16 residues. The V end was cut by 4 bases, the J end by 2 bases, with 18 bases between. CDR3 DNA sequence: TGTGCCAGCTCACACCCCGAGGGGGAGGGACCCTACGAGCAGTACTTC. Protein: CASSHPEGEGPYEQYF.

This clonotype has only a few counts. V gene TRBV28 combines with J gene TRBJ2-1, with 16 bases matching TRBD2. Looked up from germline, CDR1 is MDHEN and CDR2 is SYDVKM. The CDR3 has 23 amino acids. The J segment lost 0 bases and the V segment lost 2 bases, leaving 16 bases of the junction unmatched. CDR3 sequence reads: CASSLRLTFGTSGGDSSYNEQFF. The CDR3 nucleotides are TGTGCCAGCAGTTTACGGCTGACGTTCGGGACTAGCGGGGGGGATAGCTCCTACAATGAGCAGTTCTTC. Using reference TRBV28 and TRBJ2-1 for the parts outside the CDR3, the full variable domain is DVKVTQSSRYLVKRTGEKVFLECVQDMDHENMFWYRQDPGLGLRLIYFSYDVKMKEKGDIPEGYSVSREKKERFSLILESASTNQTSMYLCASSLRLTFGTSGGDSSYNEQFFGPGTRLTVL.

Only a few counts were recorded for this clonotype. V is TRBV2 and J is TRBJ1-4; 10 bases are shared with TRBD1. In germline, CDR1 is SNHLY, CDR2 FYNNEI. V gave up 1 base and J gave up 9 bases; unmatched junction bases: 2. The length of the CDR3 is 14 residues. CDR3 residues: CASSEGQGAQKLFF. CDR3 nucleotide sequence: TGTGCCAGCAGTGAAGGACAGGGGGCTCAAAAACTGTTTTTT.

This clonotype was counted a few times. This CDR3 is CASRERYEQFF. CDR3 nucleotides: TGTGCCAGCAGGGAGCGGTATGAGCAGTTCTTC. The V call is TRBV2, the J call TRBJ2-1; weak D call: TRBD2 (5 bases). Germline V gene data show CDR1 as SNHLY and CDR2 as FYNNEI. The CDR3 has 11 residues. V lost 6 bases, J lost 8 bases, and 8 bases lay in between.

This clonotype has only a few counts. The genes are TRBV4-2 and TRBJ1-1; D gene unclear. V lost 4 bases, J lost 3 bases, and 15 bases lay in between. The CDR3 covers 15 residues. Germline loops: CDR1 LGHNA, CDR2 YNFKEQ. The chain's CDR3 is CASSPRAQEHTEAFF. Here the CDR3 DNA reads TGTGCCAGCAGCCCGAGGGCCCAGGAGCACACTGAAGCTTTCTTT.

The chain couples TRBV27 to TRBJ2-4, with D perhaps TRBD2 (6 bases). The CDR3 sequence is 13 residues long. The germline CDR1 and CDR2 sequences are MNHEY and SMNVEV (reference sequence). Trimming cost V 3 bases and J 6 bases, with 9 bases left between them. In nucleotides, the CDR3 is TGTGCCAGCAGTTTCGTGGAGGGAAACATTCAGTACTTC. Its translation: CASSFVEGNIQYF.

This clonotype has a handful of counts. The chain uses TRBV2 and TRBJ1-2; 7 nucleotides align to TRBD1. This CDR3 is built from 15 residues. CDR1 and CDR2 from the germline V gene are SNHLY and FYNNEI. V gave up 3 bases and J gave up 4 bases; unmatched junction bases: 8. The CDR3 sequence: CASSETQGFLYGYTF. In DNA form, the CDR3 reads TGTGCCAGCAGTGAGACACAGGGGTTTCTCTATGGCTACACCTTC.

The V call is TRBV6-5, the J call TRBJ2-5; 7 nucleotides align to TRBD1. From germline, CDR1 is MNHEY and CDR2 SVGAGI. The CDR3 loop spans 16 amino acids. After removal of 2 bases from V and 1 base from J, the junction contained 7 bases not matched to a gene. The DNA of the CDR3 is TGTGCCAGCAGTTACACCTCGGGACAGCTCCAAGAGACCCAGTACTTC. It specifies CASSYTSGQLQETQYF.

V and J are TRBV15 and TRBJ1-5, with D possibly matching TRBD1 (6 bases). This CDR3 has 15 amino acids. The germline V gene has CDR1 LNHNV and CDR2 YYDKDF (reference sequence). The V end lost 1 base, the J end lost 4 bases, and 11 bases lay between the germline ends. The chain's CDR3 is CATSRAKGGNQPQHF. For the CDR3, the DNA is TGTGCCACCAGCAGAGCGAAGGGGGGGAATCAGCCCCAGCATTTT. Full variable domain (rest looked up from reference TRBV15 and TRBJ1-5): DAMVIQNPRYQVTQFGKPVTLSCSQTLNHNVMYWYQQKSSQAPKLLFHYYDKDFNNEADTPDNFQSRRPNTSFCFLDIRSPGLGDTAMYLCATSRAKGGNQPQHFGDGTRLSIL.

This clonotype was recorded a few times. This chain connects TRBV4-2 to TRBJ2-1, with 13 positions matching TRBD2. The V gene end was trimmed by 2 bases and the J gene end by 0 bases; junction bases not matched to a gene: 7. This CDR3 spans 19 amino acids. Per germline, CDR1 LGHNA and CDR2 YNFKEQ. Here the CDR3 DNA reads TGTGCCAGCAGCCAAACACTAGCGGGGGGGCCTAGCTCCTACAATGAGCAGTTCTTC. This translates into CASSQTLAGGPSSYNEQFF.

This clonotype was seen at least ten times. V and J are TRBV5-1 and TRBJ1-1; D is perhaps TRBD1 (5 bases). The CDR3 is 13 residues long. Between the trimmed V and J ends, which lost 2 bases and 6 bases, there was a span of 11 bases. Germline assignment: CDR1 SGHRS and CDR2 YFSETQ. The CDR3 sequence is CASSFRVGAEAFF. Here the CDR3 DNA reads TGCGCCAGCAGCTTCAGGGTTGGGGCTGAAGCTTTCTTT.

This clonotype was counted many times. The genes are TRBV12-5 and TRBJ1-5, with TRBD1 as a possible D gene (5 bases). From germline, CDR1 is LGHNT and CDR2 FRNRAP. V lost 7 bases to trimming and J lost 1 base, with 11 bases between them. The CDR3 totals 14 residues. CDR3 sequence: CASAVPGSNQPQHF. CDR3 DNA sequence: TGTGCTAGTGCCGTTCCAGGGAGCAATCAGCCCCAGCATTTT.

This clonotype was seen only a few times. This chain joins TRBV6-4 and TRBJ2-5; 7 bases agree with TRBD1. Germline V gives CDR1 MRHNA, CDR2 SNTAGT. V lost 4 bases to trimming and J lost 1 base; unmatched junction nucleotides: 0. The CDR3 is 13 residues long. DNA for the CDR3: TGTGCCAGCAGTGGGGACAGCCAAGAGACCCAGTACTTC. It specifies CASSGDSQETQYF.

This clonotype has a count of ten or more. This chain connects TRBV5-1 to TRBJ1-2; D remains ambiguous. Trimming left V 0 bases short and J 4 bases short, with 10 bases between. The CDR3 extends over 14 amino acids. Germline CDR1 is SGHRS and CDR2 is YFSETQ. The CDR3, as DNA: TGCGCCAGCAGCTTGGGGCGAGAAGGCTATGGCTACACCTTC. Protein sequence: CASSLGREGYGYTF.

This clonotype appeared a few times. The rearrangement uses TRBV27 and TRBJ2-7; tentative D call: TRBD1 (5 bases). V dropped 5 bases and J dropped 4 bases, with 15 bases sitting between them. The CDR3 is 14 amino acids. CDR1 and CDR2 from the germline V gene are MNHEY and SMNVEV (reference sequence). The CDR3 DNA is TGTGCCAGCAGTCTCCTAGGACACCTTTACGAGCAGTACTTC. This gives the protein CASSLLGHLYEQYF.

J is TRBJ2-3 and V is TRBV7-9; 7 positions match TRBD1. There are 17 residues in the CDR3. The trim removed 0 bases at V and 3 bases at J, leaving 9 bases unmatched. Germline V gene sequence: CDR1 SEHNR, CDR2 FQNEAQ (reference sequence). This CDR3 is CASSLASRRGRTDTQYF. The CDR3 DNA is TGTGCCAGCAGCTTAGCGAGTAGAAGGGGGCGGACAGATACGCAGTATTTT.

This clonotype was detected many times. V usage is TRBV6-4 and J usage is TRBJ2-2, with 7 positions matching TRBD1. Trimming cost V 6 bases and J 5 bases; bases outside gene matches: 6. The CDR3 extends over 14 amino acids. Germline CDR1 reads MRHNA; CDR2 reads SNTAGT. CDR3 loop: CASSPGTDTGELFF. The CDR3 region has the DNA TGTGCCAGCAGCCCCGGGACAGATACCGGGGAGCTGTTTTTT.

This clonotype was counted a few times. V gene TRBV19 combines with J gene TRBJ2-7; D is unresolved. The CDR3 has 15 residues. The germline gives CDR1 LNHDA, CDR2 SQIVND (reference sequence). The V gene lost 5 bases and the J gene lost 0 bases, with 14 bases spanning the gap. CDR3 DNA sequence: TGTGCCAGTAGTCCTTTTAAAGGGCCCTCCTACGAGCAGTACTTC. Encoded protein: CASSPFKGPSYEQYF.

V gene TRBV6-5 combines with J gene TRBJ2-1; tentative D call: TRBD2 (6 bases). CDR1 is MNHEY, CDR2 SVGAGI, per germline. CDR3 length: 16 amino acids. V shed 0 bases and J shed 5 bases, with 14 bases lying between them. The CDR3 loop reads CASSYSWVAEHNEQFF. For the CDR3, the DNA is TGTGCCAGCAGTTACTCGTGGGTAGCGGAACACAATGAGCAGTTCTTC.

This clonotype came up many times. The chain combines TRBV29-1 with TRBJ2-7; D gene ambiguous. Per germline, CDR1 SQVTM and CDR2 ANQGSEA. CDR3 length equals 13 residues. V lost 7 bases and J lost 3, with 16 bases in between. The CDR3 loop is CSAKDGPDYEQYF. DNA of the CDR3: TGCAGCGCCAAGGACGGCCCCGACTACGAGCAGTACTTC.

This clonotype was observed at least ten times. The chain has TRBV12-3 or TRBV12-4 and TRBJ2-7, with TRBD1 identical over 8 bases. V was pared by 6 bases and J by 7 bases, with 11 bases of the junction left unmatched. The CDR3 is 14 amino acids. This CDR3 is CASSPTGQGGEQYF. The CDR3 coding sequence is TGTGCCAGCAGCCCAACCGGACAGGGCGGGGAGCAGTACTTC.

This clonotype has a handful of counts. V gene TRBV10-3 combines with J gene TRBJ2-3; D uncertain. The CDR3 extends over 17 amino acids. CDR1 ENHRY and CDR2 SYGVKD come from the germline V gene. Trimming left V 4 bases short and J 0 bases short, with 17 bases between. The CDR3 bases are TGTGCCATCAGTGTTTTACAAACTCACTCTAGCACAGATACGCAGTATTTT. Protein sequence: CAISVLQTHSSTDTQYF.